These 24 T cell receptor beta chains came from one sample sequenced in a study of T-cell memory formation after mild COVID-19. MiXCR, applied by TCRdb to the 5' RACE reads, yields one record per CDR3 protein. The sample yields 140,000 to 150,000 distinct CDR3 sequences, around 27% seen once. Input material: PBMCs or a T cell subset sorted from them (not recorded which). The source of these receptors is an adult woman who had mild COVID-19 (a few samples of this study predate the infection). Cell type and time point are not known.

The chain links TRBV4-1 to TRBJ1-1; 8 nucleotides line up with TRBD1. Germline CDR1 is MGHRA and CDR2 is YSYEKL. This CDR3 has 16 amino acids. V trimming: 0 bases; J trimming: 4 bases; junction bases outside the gene matches: 7. The CDR3 here is CASSQEGQGGGTEAFF. For the CDR3, the DNA is TGCGCCAGCAGCCAAGAAGGACAGGGAGGCGGCACTGAAGCTTTCTTT.

This chain links TRBV4-1 with TRBJ2-1; 11 bases map to TRBD2. CDR3 length equals 16 residues. V gave up 1 base and J gave up 7 bases; unmatched junction bases: 6. CDR1 MGHRA and CDR2 YSYEKL come from the germline V gene. The CDR3 DNA is TGCGCCAGCAGCCAAGCGGTAGCGGGAGGGTTGAATGAGCAGTTCTTC. Its translation is CASSQAVAGGLNEQFF.

In this sample, this clonotype turned up a few times. CDR3 bases: TGTGCCACCAGTGATCATAGCGGGAGGGGGTACAATGAGCAGTTCTTC. Its translation is CATSDHSGRGYNEQFF. The chain links TRBV24-1 to TRBJ2-1; 11 bases are shared with TRBD2. CDR1 and CDR2 from the germline V gene are KGHDR and SFDVKD. Trimming at V came to 3 bases and at J to 4 bases, leaving 4 bases not matched to a gene. This CDR3 contains 16 residues.

This chain joins TRBV29-1 and TRBJ1-1; no definite D call. Germline V gene sequence: CDR1 SQVTM, CDR2 ANQGSEA. There are 13 residues in the CDR3. Trimming left V 8 bases short and J 3 bases short, with 16 bases between. CDR3 bases: TGCAGCCACGAGGCTGGGGAGTACACTGAAGCTTTCTTT. This gives the protein CSHEAGEYTEAFF.

The chain joins TRBV7-9 to TRBJ1-5; a weak D match, TRBD1 (6 bases). The CDR3 length is 13 residues. Trimming stripped 3 bases from V and 7 bases from J, with 10 bases between. The germline V gene encodes CDR1 SEHNR and CDR2 FQNEAQ (reference sequence). The CDR3 region is CASSFPGGQPQHF. The CDR3 DNA reads TGTGCCAGCAGCTTCCCCGGGGGCCAGCCCCAGCATTTT.

The chain is built from TRBV7-9 and TRBJ2-7, with 9 nucleotides matching TRBD1. Unmatched junction bases numbered 5, after V lost 1 base and J lost 4 bases. Germline V lookup: CDR1 SEHNR, CDR2 FQNEAQ (reference sequence). This CDR3 has 15 residues. DNA of the CDR3: TGTGCCAGCAGCTTAGGACAGGGGGTATCGTACGAGCAGTACTTC. As protein: CASSLGQGVSYEQYF.

This clonotype was recorded a few times. The chain links TRBV4-1 to TRBJ2-1; 11 positions agree with TRBD2. Germline values: CDR1 MGHRA, CDR2 YSYEKL. The V gene end was trimmed by 1 base and the J gene end by 4 bases; junction bases not matched to a gene: 0. The CDR3 contains 15 residues. The CDR3 region is CASSQGLAGYNEQFF. The CDR3 bases are TGCGCCAGCAGCCAAGGACTAGCGGGGTACAATGAGCAGTTCTTC.

This clonotype appeared a few times. This chain connects TRBV4-3 to TRBJ2-1; D is uncertain. The germline V gene has CDR1 LGHNA and CDR2 YSLEER. V was trimmed by 4 bases and J by 1 base, leaving 17 bases between them. The CDR3 is made up of 17 amino acids. The CDR3 here is CASSPYARVGSYNEQFF. The CDR3 coding sequence is TGCGCCAGCAGCCCATACGCACGGGTTGGGTCCTACAATGAGCAGTTCTTC.

This chain's CDR3 is CASSLVGLAETDEQFF. In DNA form, the CDR3 reads TGTGCCAGCAGCTTGGTCGGACTAGCGGAAACAGATGAGCAGTTCTTC. The rearrangement joins TRBV5-5 to TRBJ2-1, with 10 bases aligning to TRBD2. V gave up 0 bases and J gave up 8 bases; unmatched junction bases: 8. Germline V lookup: CDR1 SGHKS, CDR2 YYEKEE (reference sequence). The CDR3 runs to 16 residues.

The J gene is TRBJ2-7, the V gene TRBV6-1; D ambiguous. The CDR3 extends over 14 amino acids. Per the germline V gene, CDR1 is MNHNS and CDR2 is SASEGT. Trimming removed 7 bases at V and 0 bases at J, with 13 bases between. CDR3 nucleotides: TGTGCCAGCATAGAACCAGGTTTCTCCTACGAGCAGTACTTC. Translated: CASIEPGFSYEQYF.

This sequence joins TRBV15 and TRBJ2-3; D remains unclear. Trimming cost V 6 bases and J 3 bases, with 4 bases left between them. The CDR3 runs 11 residues. Looked up from germline, CDR1 is LNHNV and CDR2 is YYDKDF (reference sequence). CDR3 nucleotide sequence: TGTGCCACCAGGGAAACAGATACGCAGTATTTT. This gives the protein CATRETDTQYF.

This clonotype has just a few counts. The gene calls are TRBV28 and TRBJ2-2, with D perhaps matching TRBD1 (6 bases). Germline CDR1 and CDR2: MDHEN and SYDVKM. This CDR3 is built from 15 residues. V shed 4 bases and J shed 7 bases, with 16 bases lying between them. The CDR3 sequence: CASSYTSRGYGELFF. The DNA for the CDR3 is TGTGCCAGCAGTTATACTTCGAGGGGGTACGGGGAGCTGTTTTTT.

This chain links TRBV20-1 with TRBJ2-3, with TRBD2 matching 11 bases. V lost 3 bases and J lost 6; bases outside the gene matches: 11. The V gene's germline CDR1 is DFQATT and CDR2 SNEGSKA (reference sequence). This CDR3 contains 16 residues. CDR3 bases: TGCAGTGCTAGCAACGGACTAGCGGGTGAGCCGGATACGCAGTATTTT. It is translated as CSASNGLAGEPDTQYF.

This clonotype was seen a few times. CDR3 DNA sequence: TGTGCCAGCAGTGCGGGAGGGCCCTCCGATACGCAGTATTTT. It yields the protein CASSAGGPSDTQYF. The chain employs TRBV12-3 or TRBV12-4 and TRBJ2-3, with 9 bases matching TRBD2. The ends lost 5 bases at V and 6 bases at J; junction bases unmatched: 6. The CDR3 consists of 14 residues.

The chain joins TRBV20-1 to TRBJ1-1; no clear D. The germline gives CDR1 DFQATT, CDR2 SNEGSKA (reference sequence). With 0 bases removed from V and 10 bases from J, the gap between germline ends came to 0 bases. The CDR3 sequence is 8 residues long. This chain's CDR3 is CSAREAFF. In nucleotides, the CDR3 is TGCAGTGCTAGAGAAGCTTTCTTT.

The V gene is TRBV29-1, the J gene TRBJ2-1; D tentatively reads TRBD1 or TRBD2 (5 bases each). V was shortened by 4 bases and J by 5 bases, with 18 bases between the two germline ends. The CDR3 is made up of 15 amino acids. The germline gives CDR1 SQVTM, CDR2 ANQGSEA. In nucleotides, the CDR3 is TGCAGCGTTGCTGGGACCGCCCTGCCGAACAATGAGCAGTTCTTC. It codes for CSVAGTALPNNEQFF.

This clonotype was seen a few times. In DNA, the CDR3 is TGTGCCACCAGTGATTTCTCAGGGGAACCCTACAATGAGCAGTTCTTC. Protein sequence: CATSDFSGEPYNEQFF. The J gene is TRBJ2-1, the V gene TRBV24-1; weak D call: TRBD1 (6 bases). This CDR3 has 16 residues. V lost 1 base to trimming and J lost 2 bases, with 11 bases between them. Per the germline V gene, CDR1 is KGHDR and CDR2 is SFDVKD.

The chain links TRBV11-2 to TRBJ2-5; 12 nucleotides match TRBD2. Per the germline V gene, CDR1 is SGHAT and CDR2 is FQNNGV. J gave up 1 base and V 5 bases, and 5 bases lay outside the gene matches. The CDR3 length is 16 residues. CDR3 nucleotides: TGTGCCAGCAGCGGCCTAGCGGGAGGGAGCCAAGAGACCCAGTACTTC. The encoded protein is CASSGLAGGSQETQYF.

This chain uses TRBV12-3 or TRBV12-4 with TRBJ2-3; D ambiguous. The CDR3 has 14 residues. V lost 6 bases to trimming and J lost 7 bases, with 17 bases between them. The CDR3: CASSPPYRGHTQYF. The CDR3 coding sequence is TGTGCCAGCAGCCCCCCTTACCGAGGACATACGCAGTATTTT.

This sequence joins TRBV24-1 and TRBJ2-1; D remains ambiguous. Germline CDR1 and CDR2: KGHDR and SFDVKD. There are 13 residues in the CDR3. With 5 bases removed from V and 5 bases from J, the gap between germline ends came to 9 bases. CDR3 bases: TGTGCCACCAGTGCTGCCCCTGACAATGAGCAGTTCTTC. Protein: CATSAAPDNEQFF.

CDR3 sequence (DNA): TGCGCCAGCAGCCTAAGGACTAGCGGGGACTACAATGAGCAGTTCTTC. Its protein product is CASSLRTSGDYNEQFF. The chain carries TRBV5-1 and TRBJ2-1, with TRBD2 matching over 12 bases. The germline V gene encodes CDR1 SGHRS and CDR2 YFSETQ. Germline trimming cut 4 bases from V and 3 bases from J; bases unmatched to any gene: 5. This CDR3 region has 16 residues.

The table lists this clonotype with a few counts. V usage is TRBV5-1 and J usage is TRBJ2-7; a weak D match, TRBD2 (5 bases). CDR3 size: 15 residues. CDR1 is SGHRS and CDR2 is YFSETQ in the germline V gene. Trimming left V 6 bases short and J 0 bases short, with 16 bases between. The DNA of the CDR3 is TGCGCCAGCACTTGGGCTAGCCCAAGCTCCTACGAGCAGTACTTC. It codes for CASTWASPSSYEQYF.

The chain is built from TRBV7-6 and TRBJ1-1; 8 nucleotides line up with TRBD1. The CDR3 extends over 13 amino acids. Unmatched junction bases numbered 4, after V lost 5 bases and J lost 5 bases. Germline V gene data show CDR1 as SGHVS and CDR2 as FNYEAQ. CDR3 bases: TGTGCCAGCAGCCTCCACAGGGGGACTGAAGCTTTCTTT. Residues: CASSLHRGTEAFF.

The V call is TRBV20-1, the J call TRBJ1-3, with D possibly TRBD1 on 5 matching bases. The CDR3 consists of 16 residues. The V gene lost 2 bases and the J gene lost 2 bases, with 16 bases spanning the gap. CDR1 DFQATT and CDR2 SNEGSKA come from the germline V gene (reference sequence). CDR3 in amino acids: CSARFPTDPAGNTIYF. The CDR3 bases are TGCAGTGCTAGATTCCCGACAGACCCCGCTGGAAACACCATATATTTT.